The 20 T cell receptor beta chains given below trace back to one sample, sequenced in a study of T cell repertoires in cytomegalovirus infection. TCRdb reprocessed the reads with MiXCR, giving one entry per CDR3 protein. This table holds approximately 630,000 distinct CDR3 sequences, 20% to 30% found once. The sample was CD8+ T cells from PBMCs. These receptors all stem from a human donor in good health (CMV status not recorded). Some clones in this sample may be carry-over from other donors' samples.

The rearrangement links TRBV3-1 to TRBJ2-3; 9 positions agree with TRBD1. The CDR3 has 15 amino acids. Germline V gene data show CDR1 as LGHDT and CDR2 as YNNKEL (reference sequence). V was pared by 4 bases and J by 7 bases, with 9 bases of the junction left unmatched. The CDR3 DNA reads TGTGCCAGCAGCCTACTACAGGGGGCGCCTCATACGCAGTATTTT. Protein: CASSLLQGAPHTQYF.

This clonotype showed up just a few times. The genes are TRBV7-9 and TRBJ1-1; D perhaps matches TRBD1 (6 bases). From germline, CDR1 is SEHNR and CDR2 FQNEAQ (reference sequence). The V end lost 5 bases, the J end lost 6 bases, and 10 bases lay between the germline ends. This CDR3 is 12 amino acids long. This CDR3 reads CASSHREPEAFF. The CDR3 nucleotides read TGTGCCAGCAGCCACAGGGAACCTGAAGCTTTCTTT.

This clonotype occurred once. The gene calls are TRBV19 and TRBJ2-7, with D hard to call. Germline values: CDR1 LNHDA, CDR2 SQIVND (reference sequence). CDR3 length: 12 amino acids. Trimming pared 4 bases from V and 5 bases from J, leaving 9 bases between. DNA of the CDR3: TGTGCCAGTAGTAAGTATGGGGACGAGCAGTACTTC. Translating gives CASSKYGDEQYF.

This clonotype has more than one count but fewer than ten. The rearrangement uses TRBV15 and TRBJ2-3, with D hard to call. V lost 7 bases to trimming and J lost 0 bases, with 14 bases between them. Germline CDR1 reads LNHNV; CDR2 reads YYDKDF (reference sequence). The CDR3 runs 15 residues. The CDR3 loop is CATTERDRSTDTQYF. The CDR3 region has the DNA TGTGCCACCACCGAAAGGGATCGTAGCACAGATACGCAGTATTTT.

The chain couples TRBV7-9 to TRBJ2-5; 10 bases are shared with TRBD1. In germline, CDR1 is SEHNR, CDR2 FQNEAQ (reference sequence). Trimming cost V 11 bases and J 3 bases; bases outside gene matches: 6. The CDR3 runs 13 residues. CDR3 in DNA: TGTGCCGGCAAAGGGACAGGGGAAGAGACCCAGTACTTC. Translating gives CAGKGTGEETQYF. The full variable domain, rest sourced from reference TRBV7-9 and TRBJ2-5, is DTGVSQNPRHKITKRGQNVTFRCDPISEHNRLYWYRQTLGQGPEFLTYFQNEAQLEKSRLLSDRFSAERPKGSFSTLEIQRTEQGDSAMYLCAGKGTGEETQYFGPGTRLLVL.

This clonotype has only a few counts. A clone one base away is much larger, so this may be a read error. The rearrangement joins TRBV2 to TRBJ2-1; 13 nucleotides agree with TRBD2. The germline V gene encodes CDR1 SNHLY and CDR2 FYNNEI. Losses at the gene ends were 8 bases for V and 4 bases for J; bases not matched to a gene: 2. The CDR3 totals 14 residues. This CDR3 is CASPTSGGYNEQFF. The CDR3 DNA reads as TGTGCCAGCCCGACTAGCGGGGGGTACAATGAGCAGTTCTTC.

V is TRBV28 and J is TRBJ1-1; D gene unclear. This CDR3 spans 13 amino acids. Germline V CDR1 and CDR2: MDHEN, SYDVKM. Trimming cost V 3 bases and J 1 base, with 6 bases left between them. The CDR3 nucleotides are TGTGCCAGCAGTTTCTTCGGGAACACTGAAGCTTTCTTT. It specifies CASSFFGNTEAFF.

This chain links TRBV27 with TRBJ1-5; TRBD1 is a possible D gene (6 bases). Trimming cost V 4 bases and J 3 bases, with 13 bases left between them. The CDR3 sequence is 15 residues long. Per germline, CDR1 MNHEY and CDR2 SMNVEV (reference sequence). The CDR3, as DNA: TGTGCCAGCAGTTCCACGGACAGCCTCAATCAGCCCCAGCATTTT. The encoded protein is CASSSTDSLNQPQHF.

The rearrangement uses TRBV20-1 and TRBJ1-4; no definite D call. The V gene's germline CDR1 is DFQATT and CDR2 SNEGSKA (reference sequence). The CDR3 sequence is 13 residues long. Trimming left V 6 bases short and J 8 bases short, with 16 bases between. The CDR3: CSAPGGFGEKLFF. CDR3 in DNA: TGCAGTGCCCCGGGAGGCTTCGGGGAAAAACTGTTTTTT.

There are a few counts of this clonotype. The rearrangement links TRBV28 to TRBJ1-5; D remains unclear. Germline assignment: CDR1 MDHEN and CDR2 SYDVKM. This CDR3 contains 14 residues. V was cut by 5 bases and J by 0 bases, with 8 bases left in between. CDR3 region: CASSEGLSNQPQHF. CDR3 DNA sequence: TGTGCCAGCAGTGAGGGCCTTAGCAATCAGCCCCAGCATTTT.

On this clonotype: One junction end does not reproduce the germline sequence, and a read error may be involved. The chain uses TRBV2 and TRBJ2-7; D remains ambiguous. CDR1 and CDR2 from the germline V gene are SNHLY and FYNNEI. The length of the CDR3 is 11 residues. The CDR3 bases are TGTACCAGCAGTGAAGCGTACGAGCAGTACTTC. As protein: CTSSEAYEQYF.

With regard to this clonotype: Possible read error: a much larger clone is one base away. V is TRBV4-1 and J is TRBJ2-3; 9 nucleotides match TRBD1. Per germline, CDR1 MGHRA and CDR2 YSYEKL. The J segment lost 5 bases and the V segment lost 5 bases, leaving 11 bases of the junction unmatched. The CDR3 runs 16 residues. DNA for the CDR3: TGCGCCAGCAGCTACAGGAGGACAGGGGTCGTAGATACGCAGTATTTT. Its protein is CASSYRRTGVVDTQYF.

J is TRBJ1-5 and V is TRBV6-2 or TRBV6-3, with TRBD1 as a possible D gene (6 bases). CDR3 size: 16 residues. Germline loops: CDR1 MNHEY, CDR2 SVGEGT. V lost 5 bases and J lost 4, with 18 bases in between. CDR3 in DNA: TGTGCCAGCAGTCAATCGGGCACAGGGTTTAATCAGCCCCAGCATTTT. Its protein product is CASSQSGTGFNQPQHF.

This chain links TRBV10-3 with TRBJ2-7, with TRBD2 as a possible D gene (5 bases). V lost 5 bases, J lost 2 bases, and 16 bases lay in between. This CDR3 comprises 15 residues. Per germline, CDR1 ENHRY and CDR2 SYGVKD. The CDR3 nucleotides read TGTGCCATCAGTCCTAGAGGGCCCGAAACCTACGAGCAGTACGTC. This sequence encodes CAISPRGPETYEQYV.

This clonotype showed up just once. The chain couples TRBV5-1 to TRBJ2-1; 11 bases align to TRBD2. Trimming took 7 bases from V and 3 from J; bases not matched to a gene: 6. Germline V CDR1 and CDR2: SGHRS, YFSETQ. The CDR3 covers 15 residues. This CDR3 reads CASCLAGGYYNEQFF. The DNA of the CDR3 is TGCGCCAGCTGTCTAGCGGGGGGCTACTACAATGAGCAGTTCTTC.

The chain employs TRBV5-4 and TRBJ2-5; a weak D match, TRBD1 (6 bases). V was clipped by 10 bases and J by 5 bases, with 21 bases between them. Germline CDR1 SGHNT, CDR2 YYREEE (reference sequence). This CDR3 has 14 amino acids. The chain's CDR3 is CALRGQIEGETQYF. Here the CDR3 DNA reads TGTGCCTTGAGAGGACAGATCGAGGGGGAGACCCAGTACTTC.

This clonotype was counted between two and nine times. The J gene is TRBJ1-2, the V gene TRBV29-1; D not certain. The V gene's germline CDR1 is SQVTM and CDR2 ANQGSEA. This CDR3 comprises 14 residues. The V and J ends lost 0 bases and 4 bases respectively, with 12 bases between them. CDR3 residues: CSVEEAGFLYGYTF. Written as DNA, the CDR3 is TGCAGCGTTGAAGAAGCAGGATTTCTCTATGGCTACACCTTC. Using reference TRBV29-1 and TRBJ1-2 for the parts outside the CDR3, the full variable domain is SAVISQKPSRDICQRGTSLTIQCQVDSQVTMMFWYRQQPGQSLTLIATANQGSEATYESGFVIDKFPISRPNLTFSTLTVSNMSPEDSSIYLCSVEEAGFLYGYTFGSGTRLTVV.

A few counts support this clonotype. The V gene is TRBV12-3 or TRBV12-4, the J gene TRBJ2-7; tentative D call: TRBD2 (6 bases). Between the trimmed V and J ends, which lost 6 bases and 5 bases, there was a span of 11 bases. CDR3 length: 12 residues. The CDR3 region is CASSPGGDEQYF. In DNA, the CDR3 is TGTGCCAGCAGCCCTGGCGGGGACGAGCAGTACTTC.

The table lists this clonotype with many counts. This rearrangement joins TRBV7-9 to TRBJ1-1, with 7 nucleotides matching TRBD1. The V segment lost 5 bases and the J segment 12 bases; nucleotides outside the gene matches: 12. CDR3 length: 13 residues. Germline V gene lookup returns CDR1 SEHNR and CDR2 FQNEAQ (reference sequence). The CDR3 protein is CASSTPGTEGSFF. CDR3 DNA: TGTGCCAGCAGCACCCCCGGGACAGAGGGATCTTTCTTT.

V gene TRBV20-1 combines with J gene TRBJ2-1, with 8 nucleotides matching TRBD1. Germline V lookup: CDR1 DFQATT, CDR2 SNEGSKA (reference sequence). The ends lost 5 bases at V and 7 bases at J; junction bases unmatched: 13. There are 15 residues in the CDR3. In DNA, the CDR3 is TGCAGTGCTCCCAGGGGGCTCGATATTACAAATGAGCAGTTCTTC. Translated, it gives CSAPRGLDITNEQFF.